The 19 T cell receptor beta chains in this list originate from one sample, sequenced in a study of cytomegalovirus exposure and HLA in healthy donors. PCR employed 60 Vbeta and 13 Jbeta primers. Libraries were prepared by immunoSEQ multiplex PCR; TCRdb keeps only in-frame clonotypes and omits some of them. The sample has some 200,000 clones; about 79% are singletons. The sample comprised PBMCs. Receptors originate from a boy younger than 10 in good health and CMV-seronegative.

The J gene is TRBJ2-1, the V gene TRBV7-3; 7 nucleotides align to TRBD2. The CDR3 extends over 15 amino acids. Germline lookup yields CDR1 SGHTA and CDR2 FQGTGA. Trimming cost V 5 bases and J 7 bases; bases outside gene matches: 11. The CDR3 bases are TGTGCCAGCAGCCTTTTCAACGGGGGAGGGAATGAGCAGTTCTTC. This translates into CASSLFNGGGNEQFF.

The CDR3: CASSQDSNYNEQFF. The CDR3 bases are TGTGCCAGCAGCCAAGATTCAAATTACAATGAGCAGTTCTTC. V and J are TRBV4-2 and TRBJ2-1; D gene uncertain. Germline values: CDR1 LGHNA, CDR2 YNFKEQ. V was cut by 0 bases and J by 4 bases, with 7 bases left in between. The CDR3 runs to 14 residues.

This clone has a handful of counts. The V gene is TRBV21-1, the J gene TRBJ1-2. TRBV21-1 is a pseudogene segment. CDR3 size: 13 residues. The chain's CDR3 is CASSRGKLYGYTF. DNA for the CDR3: TGTGCCAGCAGCAGAGGGAAACTCTATGGCTACACCTTC.

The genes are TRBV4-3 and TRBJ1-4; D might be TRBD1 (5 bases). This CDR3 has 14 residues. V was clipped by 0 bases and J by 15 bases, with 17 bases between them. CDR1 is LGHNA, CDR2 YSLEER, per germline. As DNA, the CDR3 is TGCGCCAGCAGCCAAGATGGTAAAGGGGCCTCTGTGTTTTTT. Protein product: CASSQDGKGASVFF.

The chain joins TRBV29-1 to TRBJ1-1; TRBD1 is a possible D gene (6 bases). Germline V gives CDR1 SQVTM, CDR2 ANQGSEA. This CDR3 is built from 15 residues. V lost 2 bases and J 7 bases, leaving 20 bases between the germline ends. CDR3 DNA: TGCAGCGTTGAAATAGGGACATATATTACCGGTGAAGCTTTCTTT. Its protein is CSVEIGTYITGEAFF.

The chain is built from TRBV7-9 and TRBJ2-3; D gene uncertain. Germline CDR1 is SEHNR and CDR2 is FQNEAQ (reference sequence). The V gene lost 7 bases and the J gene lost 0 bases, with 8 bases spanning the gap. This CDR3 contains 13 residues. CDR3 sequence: CASMVVSTDTQYF. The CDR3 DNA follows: TGTGCCAGCATGGTAGTTAGCACAGATACGCAGTATTTT.

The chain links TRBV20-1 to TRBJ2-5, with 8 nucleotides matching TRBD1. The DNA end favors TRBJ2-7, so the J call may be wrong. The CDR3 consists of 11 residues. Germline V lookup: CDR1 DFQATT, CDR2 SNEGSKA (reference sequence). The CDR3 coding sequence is TGCAGTGCCGGACAGGGTTACGAGCAGTACTTC. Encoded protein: CSAGQGYEQYF.

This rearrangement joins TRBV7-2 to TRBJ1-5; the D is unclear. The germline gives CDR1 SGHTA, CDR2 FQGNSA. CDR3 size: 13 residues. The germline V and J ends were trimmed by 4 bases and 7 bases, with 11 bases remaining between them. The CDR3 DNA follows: TGTGCCAGCAGCTACGTAGCGGGGCAGCCCCAGCATTTT. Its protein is CASSYVAGQPQHF.

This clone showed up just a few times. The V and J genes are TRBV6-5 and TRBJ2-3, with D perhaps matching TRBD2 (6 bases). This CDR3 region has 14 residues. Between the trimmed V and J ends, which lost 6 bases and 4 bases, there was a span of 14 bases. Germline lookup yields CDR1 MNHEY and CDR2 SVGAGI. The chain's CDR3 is CASSKGLFPDTQYF. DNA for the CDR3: TGTGCCAGCAGCAAGGGACTTTTCCCAGATACGCAGTATTTT.

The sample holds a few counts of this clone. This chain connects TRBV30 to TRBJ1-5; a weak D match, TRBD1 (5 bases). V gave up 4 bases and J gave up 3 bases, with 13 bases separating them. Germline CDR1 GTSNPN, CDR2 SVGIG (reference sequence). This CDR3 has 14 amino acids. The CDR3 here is CAWMPREDNQPQHF. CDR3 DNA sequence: TGTGCCTGGATGCCCAGGGAAGACAATCAGCCCCAGCATTTT.

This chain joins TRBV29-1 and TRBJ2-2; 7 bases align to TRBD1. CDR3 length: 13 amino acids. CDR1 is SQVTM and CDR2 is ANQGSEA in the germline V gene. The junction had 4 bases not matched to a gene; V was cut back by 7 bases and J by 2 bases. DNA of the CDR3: TGCAGCGGAGGGACAGCAAACACCGGGGAGCTGTTTTTT. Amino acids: CSGGTANTGELFF.

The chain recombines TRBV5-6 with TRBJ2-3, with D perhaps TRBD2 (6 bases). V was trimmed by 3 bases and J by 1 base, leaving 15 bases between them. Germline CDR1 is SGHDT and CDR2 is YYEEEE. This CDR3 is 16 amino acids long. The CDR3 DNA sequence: TGTGCCAGCAGCTGGGACTCCAGGTTCGGCACAGATACGCAGTATTTT. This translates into CASSWDSRFGTDTQYF.

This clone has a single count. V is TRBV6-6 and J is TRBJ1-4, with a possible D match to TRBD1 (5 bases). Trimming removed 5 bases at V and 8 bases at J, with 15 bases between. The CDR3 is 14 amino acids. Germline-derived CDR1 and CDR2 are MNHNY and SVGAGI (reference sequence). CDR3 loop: CASSRQGVGEKLFF. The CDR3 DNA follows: TGTGCCAGCAGTCGCCAAGGGGTGGGAGAAAAACTGTTTTTT.

The CDR3, as DNA: TGCGCCAGCAACCTCGACAGGGGGCGTGGGAGCAATCAGCCCCAGCATTTT. Translating gives CASNLDRGRGSNQPQHF. The rearrangement uses TRBV23-1 and TRBJ1-5; TRBD1 aligns across 10 bases. TRBV23-1 is classed as an ORF, of uncertain function. Unmatched junction bases numbered 10, after V lost 7 bases and J lost 1 base. There are 17 residues in the CDR3.

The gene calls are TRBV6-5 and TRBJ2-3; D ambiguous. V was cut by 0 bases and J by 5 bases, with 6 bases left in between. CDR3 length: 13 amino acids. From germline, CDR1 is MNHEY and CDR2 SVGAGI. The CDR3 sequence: CASSYSGRDTQYF. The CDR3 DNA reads TGTGCCAGCAGTTACTCGGGCAGAGATACGCAGTATTTT.

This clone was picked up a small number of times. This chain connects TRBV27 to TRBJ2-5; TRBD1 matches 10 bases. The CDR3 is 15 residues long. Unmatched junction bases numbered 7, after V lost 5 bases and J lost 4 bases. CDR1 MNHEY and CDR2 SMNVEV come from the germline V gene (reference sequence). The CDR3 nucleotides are TGTGCCAGCAGTCCCGGGACAGGGGCCGGAGAGACCCAGTACTTC. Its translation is CASSPGTGAGETQYF.

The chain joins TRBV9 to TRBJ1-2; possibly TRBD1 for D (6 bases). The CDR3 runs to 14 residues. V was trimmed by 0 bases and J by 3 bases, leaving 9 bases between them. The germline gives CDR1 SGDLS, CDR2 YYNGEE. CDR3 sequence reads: CASSVGTADYGYTF. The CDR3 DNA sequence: TGTGCCAGCAGCGTAGGGACAGCCGACTATGGCTACACCTTC.

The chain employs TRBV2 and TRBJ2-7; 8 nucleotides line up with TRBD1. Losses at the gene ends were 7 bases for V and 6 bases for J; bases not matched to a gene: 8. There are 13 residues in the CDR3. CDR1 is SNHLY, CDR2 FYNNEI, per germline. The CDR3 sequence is CASIRQGAGEQYF. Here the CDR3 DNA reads TGTGCCAGCATTAGGCAGGGGGCAGGCGAGCAGTACTTC.

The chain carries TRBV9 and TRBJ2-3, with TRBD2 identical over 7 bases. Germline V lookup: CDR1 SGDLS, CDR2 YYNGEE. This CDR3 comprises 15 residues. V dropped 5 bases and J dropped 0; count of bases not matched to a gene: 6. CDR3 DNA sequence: TGTGCCAGCAGGCCAGCGGGGTCAAGCACAGATACGCAGTATTTT. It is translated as CASRPAGSSTDTQYF.